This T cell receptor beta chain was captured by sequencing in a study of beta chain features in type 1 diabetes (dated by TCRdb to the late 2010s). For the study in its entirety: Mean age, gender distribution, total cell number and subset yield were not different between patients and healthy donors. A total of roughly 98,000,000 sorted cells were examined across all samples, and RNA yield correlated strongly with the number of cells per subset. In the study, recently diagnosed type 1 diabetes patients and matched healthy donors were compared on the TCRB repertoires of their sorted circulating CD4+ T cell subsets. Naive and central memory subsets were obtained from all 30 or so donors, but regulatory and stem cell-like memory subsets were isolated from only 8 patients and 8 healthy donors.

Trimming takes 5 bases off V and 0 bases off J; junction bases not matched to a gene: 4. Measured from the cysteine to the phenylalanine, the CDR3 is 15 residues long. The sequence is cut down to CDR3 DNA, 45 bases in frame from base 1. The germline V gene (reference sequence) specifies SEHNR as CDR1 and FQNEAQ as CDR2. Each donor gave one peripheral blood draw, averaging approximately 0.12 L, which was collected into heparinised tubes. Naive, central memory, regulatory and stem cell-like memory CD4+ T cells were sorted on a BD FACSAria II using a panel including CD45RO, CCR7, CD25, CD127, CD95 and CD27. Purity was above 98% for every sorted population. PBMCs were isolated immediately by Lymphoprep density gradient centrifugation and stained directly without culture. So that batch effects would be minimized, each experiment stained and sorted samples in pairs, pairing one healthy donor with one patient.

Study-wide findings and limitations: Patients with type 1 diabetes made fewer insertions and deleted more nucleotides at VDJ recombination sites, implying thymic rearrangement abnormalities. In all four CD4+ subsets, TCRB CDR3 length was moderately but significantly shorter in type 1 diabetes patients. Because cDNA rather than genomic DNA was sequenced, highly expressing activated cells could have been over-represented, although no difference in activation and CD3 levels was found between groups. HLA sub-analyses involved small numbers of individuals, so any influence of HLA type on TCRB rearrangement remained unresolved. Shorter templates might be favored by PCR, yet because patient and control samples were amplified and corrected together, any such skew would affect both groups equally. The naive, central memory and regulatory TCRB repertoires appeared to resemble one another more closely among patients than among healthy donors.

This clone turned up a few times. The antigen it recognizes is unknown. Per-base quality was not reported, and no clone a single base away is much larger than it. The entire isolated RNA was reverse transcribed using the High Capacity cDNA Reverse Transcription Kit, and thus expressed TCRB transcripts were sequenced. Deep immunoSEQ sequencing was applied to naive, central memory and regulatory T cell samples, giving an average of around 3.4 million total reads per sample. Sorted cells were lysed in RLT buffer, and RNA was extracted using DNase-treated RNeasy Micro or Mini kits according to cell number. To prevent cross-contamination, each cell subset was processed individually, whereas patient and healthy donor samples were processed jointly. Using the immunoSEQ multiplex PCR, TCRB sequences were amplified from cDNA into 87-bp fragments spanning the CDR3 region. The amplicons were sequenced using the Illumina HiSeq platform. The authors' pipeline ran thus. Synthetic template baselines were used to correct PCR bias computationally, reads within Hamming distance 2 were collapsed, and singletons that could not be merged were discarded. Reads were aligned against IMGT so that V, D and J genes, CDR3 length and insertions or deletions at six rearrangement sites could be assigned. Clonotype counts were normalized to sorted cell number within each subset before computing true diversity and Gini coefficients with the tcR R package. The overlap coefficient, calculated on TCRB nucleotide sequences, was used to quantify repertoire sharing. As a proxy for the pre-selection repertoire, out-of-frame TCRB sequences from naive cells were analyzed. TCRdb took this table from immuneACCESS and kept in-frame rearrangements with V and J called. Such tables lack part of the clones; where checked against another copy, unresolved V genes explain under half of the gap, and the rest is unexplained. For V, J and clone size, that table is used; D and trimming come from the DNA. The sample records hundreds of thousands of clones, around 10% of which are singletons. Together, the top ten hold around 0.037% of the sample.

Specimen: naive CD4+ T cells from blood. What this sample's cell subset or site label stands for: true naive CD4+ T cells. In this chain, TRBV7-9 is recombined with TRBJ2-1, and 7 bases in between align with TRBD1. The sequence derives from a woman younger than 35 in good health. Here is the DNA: TGTGCCAGCAGCCTAGGGGACAGCTCCTACAATGAGCAGTTCTTC. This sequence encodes CASSLGDSSYNEQFF.